The 9 T cell receptor beta chains reported below all come from one sample, sequenced in a study of T cell responses to AZD1222 COVID-19 vaccine. TCRdb's table, derived via immunoSEQ multiplex PCR, lists solely in-frame clones and lacks some. The sample shows 92,000 or so clones, roughly 88% of them seen only once. Sample: peripheral blood, taken on day 0 of AZD1222 vaccination. These receptors were collected from an adult in good health.

The rearrangement joins TRBV6-2 or TRBV6-3 to TRBJ2-7; the match to TRBD1 covers 8 bases. This CDR3 spans 15 amino acids. V lost 4 bases, J lost 4 bases, and 9 bases stayed unmatched. Germline values: CDR1 MNHEY, CDR2 SVGEGT. Here the CDR3 reads CASSWQGARRYEQYF. CDR3 sequence (DNA): TGTGCCAGCAGTTGGCAGGGGGCGCGTCGGTACGAGCAGTACTTC.

With respect to this clone: The DNA is omitted, as the CDR3 cannot be located on it reliably, and the CDR3 follows TCRdb's listing. This chain uses TRBV12-2 with TRBJ2-7; the table calls TRBD2, which could not be checked here. TRBV12-2 is designated a pseudogene. The CDR3 adds up to 14 amino acids, both ends counted. CDR3 protein: CASRLRSYPCEQYF.

This clone has only one observation. This chain's CDR3 is CASMTGEGQPQHF. CDR3 bases: TGTGCCAGCATGACGGGCGAGGGTCAGCCCCAGCATTTT. V is TRBV27 and J is TRBJ1-5; D unresolved. The V and J ends lost 7 bases and 6 bases respectively, with 13 bases between them. CDR3 size: 13 residues. The germline gives CDR1 MNHEY, CDR2 SMNVEV (reference sequence).

J is TRBJ1-2 and V is TRBV29-1; D possibly corresponds to TRBD1 (5 bases). Germline V gene sequence: CDR1 SQVTM, CDR2 ANQGSEA. The CDR3 consists of 11 residues. Trimming left V 4 bases short and J 9 bases short, with 12 bases between. This CDR3 is CSVGTSSSYTF. The CDR3 bases are TGCAGCGTTGGGACAAGTTCGAGCTACACCTTC.

The rearrangement joins TRBV25-1 to TRBJ2-2, with 9 nucleotides matching TRBD1. The germline gives CDR1 MGHDK, CDR2 SYGVNS. The CDR3 has 14 residues. The ends lost 4 bases at V and 6 bases at J; junction bases unmatched: 3. CDR3 coding DNA: TGTGCCAGCAGTGGGGACAGGGTGGCCGGGGAGCTGTTTTTT. As protein: CASSGDRVAGELFF.

The genes are TRBV27 and TRBJ1-5, with a possible D match to TRBD1 (5 bases). The V end lost 5 bases, the J end lost 4 bases, and 18 bases lay between the germline ends. The CDR3 has 16 residues. CDR1 is MNHEY, CDR2 SMNVEV, per germline (reference sequence). The CDR3 reads CASSADTLGLNQPQHF. Here the CDR3 DNA reads TGTGCCAGCAGTGCGGACACGCTGGGACTTAATCAGCCCCAGCATTTT.

V and J are TRBV5-1 and TRBJ1-2, with D unresolved. Germline V gene sequence: CDR1 SGHRS, CDR2 YFSETQ. CDR3 length: 15 residues. The V gene lost 0 bases and the J gene lost 6 bases, with 15 bases spanning the gap. The CDR3 is CASSLARGLEDGYTF. CDR3 DNA: TGCGCCAGCAGCTTGGCCCGAGGGCTAGAAGATGGCTACACCTTC.

This clone was recorded once. This chain connects TRBV6-5 to TRBJ2-5; D is undetermined. CDR3 size: 13 residues. Germline V gene lookup returns CDR1 MNHEY and CDR2 SVGAGI. V was trimmed by 7 bases and J by 6 bases, leaving 15 bases between them. For the CDR3, the DNA is TGTGCCAGCACCTCCCGGACGCCAAAGACCCAGTACTTC. As protein: CASTSRTPKTQYF.

J is TRBJ2-3 and V is TRBV3-1 (or the pseudogene TRBV3-2); D is perhaps TRBD2 (6 bases). The CDR3 totals 15 residues. The germline V gene encodes CDR1 LGHDT and CDR2 YNNKEL (reference sequence). Trimming removed 3 bases from V and 1 base from J, with 11 bases in between. The CDR3 sequence: CASSQRRGGTDTQYF. Written as DNA, the CDR3 is TGTGCCAGCAGCCAGAGGCGGGGTGGCACAGATACGCAGTATTTT.